This T cell receptor beta chain is from a study of blood T cell repertoires in COVID-19. Clones were sequenced by immunoSEQ multiplex PCR, and TCRdb holds only the in-frame ones, with some missing. The sample carries over 150,000 clones, roughly four fifths recorded once. V dropped 0 bases and J dropped 10; count of bases not matched to a gene: 7. This CDR3 is built from 14 residues. CDR1 is SGHRS, CDR2 YFSETQ, per germline. The age range of participants was about 18 to 100 years, with residence in more than 20 US areas. Cohort assignment relied on participant-reported clinical history. The sequence derives from a man in his forties or fifties who had recovered from COVID-19. This chain connects TRBV5-1 to TRBJ1-1, with TRBD1 matching over 9 bases. Material for sequencing was PBMCs or T cells enriched from blood (not recorded which). CDR3 DNA sequence: TGCGCCAGCAGCTTGGCCGACAGGGGGAGAGCAGCTTTCTTT. As protein: CASSLADRGRAAFF.